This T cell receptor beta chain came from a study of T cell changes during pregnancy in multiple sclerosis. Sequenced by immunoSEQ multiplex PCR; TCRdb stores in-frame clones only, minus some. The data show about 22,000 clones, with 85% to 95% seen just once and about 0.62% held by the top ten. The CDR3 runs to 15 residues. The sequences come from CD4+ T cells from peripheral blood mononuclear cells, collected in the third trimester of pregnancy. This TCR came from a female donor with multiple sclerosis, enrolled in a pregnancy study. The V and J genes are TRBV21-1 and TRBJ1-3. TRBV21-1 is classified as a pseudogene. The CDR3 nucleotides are TGTGCCAGCAGCGCTCGCGGGGTCACTGGAAACACCATATATTTT. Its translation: CASSARGVTGNTIYF.